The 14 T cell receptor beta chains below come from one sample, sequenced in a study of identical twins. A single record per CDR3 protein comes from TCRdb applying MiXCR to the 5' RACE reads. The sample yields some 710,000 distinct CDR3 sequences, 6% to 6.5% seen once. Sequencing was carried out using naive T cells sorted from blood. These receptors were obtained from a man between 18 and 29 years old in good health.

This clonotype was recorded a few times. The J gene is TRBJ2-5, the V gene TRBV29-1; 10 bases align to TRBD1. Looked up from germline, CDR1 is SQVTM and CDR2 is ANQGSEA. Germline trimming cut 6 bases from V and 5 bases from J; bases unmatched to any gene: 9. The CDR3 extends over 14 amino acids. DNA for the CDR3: TGCAGCGTGTTCCCGGGACAGGGGCGGGAGACCCAGTACTTC. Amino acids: CSVFPGQGRETQYF.

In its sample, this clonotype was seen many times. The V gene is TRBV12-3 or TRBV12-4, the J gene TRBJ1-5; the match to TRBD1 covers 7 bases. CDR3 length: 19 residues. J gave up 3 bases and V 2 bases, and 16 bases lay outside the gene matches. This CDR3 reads CASSLFYRAGGSYNQPQHF. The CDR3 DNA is TGTGCCAGCAGTTTATTTTATAGGGCAGGGGGGAGTTACAATCAGCCCCAGCATTTT.

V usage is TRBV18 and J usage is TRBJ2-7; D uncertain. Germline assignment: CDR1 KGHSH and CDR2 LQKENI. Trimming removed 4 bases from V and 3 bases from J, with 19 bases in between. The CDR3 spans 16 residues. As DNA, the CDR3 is TGTGCCAGCTCACAATCCCGTAGGTTGGCAGGCTACGAGCAGTACTTC. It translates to CASSQSRRLAGYEQYF.

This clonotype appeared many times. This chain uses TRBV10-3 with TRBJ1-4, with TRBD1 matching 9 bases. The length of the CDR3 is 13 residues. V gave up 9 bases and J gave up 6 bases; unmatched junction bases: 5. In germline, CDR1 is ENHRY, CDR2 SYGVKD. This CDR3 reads CAMQRDRDEKLFF. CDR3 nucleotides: TGTGCCATGCAACGGGACAGGGATGAAAAACTGTTTTTT.

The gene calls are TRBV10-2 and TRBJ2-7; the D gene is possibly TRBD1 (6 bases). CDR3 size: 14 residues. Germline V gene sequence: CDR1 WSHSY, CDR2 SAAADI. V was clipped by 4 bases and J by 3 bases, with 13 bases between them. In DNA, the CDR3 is TGCGCCAGCAGTGCTGGCAGGGGAAACTACGAGCAGTACGTC. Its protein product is CASSAGRGNYEQYV.

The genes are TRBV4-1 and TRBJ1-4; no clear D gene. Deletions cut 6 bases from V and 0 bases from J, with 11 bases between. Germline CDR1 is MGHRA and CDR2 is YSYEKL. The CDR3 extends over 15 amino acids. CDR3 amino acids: CASRLVAPTNEKLFF. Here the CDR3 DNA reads TGCGCCAGCAGGCTGGTGGCTCCAACTAATGAAAAACTGTTTTTT.

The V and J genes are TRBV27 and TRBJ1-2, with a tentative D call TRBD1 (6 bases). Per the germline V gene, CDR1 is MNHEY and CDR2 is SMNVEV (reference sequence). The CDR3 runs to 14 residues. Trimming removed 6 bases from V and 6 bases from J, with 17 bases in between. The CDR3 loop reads CASSPMTGPDGYTF. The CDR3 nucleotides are TGTGCCAGCAGCCCGATGACAGGCCCGGATGGCTACACCTTC.

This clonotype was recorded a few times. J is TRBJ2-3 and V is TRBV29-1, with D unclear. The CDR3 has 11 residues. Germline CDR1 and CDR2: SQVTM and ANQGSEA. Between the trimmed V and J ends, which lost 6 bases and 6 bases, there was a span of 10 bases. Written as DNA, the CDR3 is TGCAGCGTGTTCCAAAGGGATACGCAGTATTTT. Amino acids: CSVFQRDTQYF.

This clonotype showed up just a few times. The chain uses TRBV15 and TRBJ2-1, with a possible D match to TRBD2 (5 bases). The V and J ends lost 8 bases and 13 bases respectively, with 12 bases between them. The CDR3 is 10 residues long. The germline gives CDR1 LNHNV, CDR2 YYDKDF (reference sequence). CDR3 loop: CATGGHTQFF. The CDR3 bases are TGTGCCACCGGAGGCCACACACAGTTCTTC. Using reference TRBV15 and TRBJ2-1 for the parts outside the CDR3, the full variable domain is DAMVIQNPRYQVTQFGKPVTLSCSQTLNHNVMYWYQQKSSQAPKLLFHYYDKDFNNEADTPDNFQSRRPNTSFCFLDIRSPGLGDTAMYLCATGGHTQFFGPGTRLTVL.

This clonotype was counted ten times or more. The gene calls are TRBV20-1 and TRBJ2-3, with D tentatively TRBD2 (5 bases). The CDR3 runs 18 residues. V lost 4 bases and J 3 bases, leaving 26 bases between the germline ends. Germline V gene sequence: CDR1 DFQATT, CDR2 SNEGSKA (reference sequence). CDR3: CSATLALRARVGTDTQYF. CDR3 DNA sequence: TGCAGTGCTACCCTTGCATTGAGGGCCCGGGTTGGTACAGATACGCAGTATTTT.

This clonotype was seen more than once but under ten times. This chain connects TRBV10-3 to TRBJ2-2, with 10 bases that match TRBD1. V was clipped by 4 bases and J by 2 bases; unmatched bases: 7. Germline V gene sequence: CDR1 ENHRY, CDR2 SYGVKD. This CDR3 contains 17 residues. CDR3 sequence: CAISGIDRGQNTGELFF. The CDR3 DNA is TGTGCCATCAGTGGGATAGACAGGGGGCAAAACACCGGGGAGCTGTTTTTT.

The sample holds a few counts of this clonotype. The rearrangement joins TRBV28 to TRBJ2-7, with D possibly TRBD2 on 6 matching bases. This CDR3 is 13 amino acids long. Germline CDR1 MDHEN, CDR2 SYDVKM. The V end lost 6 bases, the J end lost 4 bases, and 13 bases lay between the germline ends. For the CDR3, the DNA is TGTGCCAGCAGCCGCGGCCGGGGGTACGAGCAGTACTTC. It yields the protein CASSRGRGYEQYF.

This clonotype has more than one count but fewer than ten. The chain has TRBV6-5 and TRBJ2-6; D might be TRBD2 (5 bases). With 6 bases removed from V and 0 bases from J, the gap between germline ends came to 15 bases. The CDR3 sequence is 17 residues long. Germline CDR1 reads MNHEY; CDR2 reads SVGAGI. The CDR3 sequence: CASSYPGSSSGANVLTF. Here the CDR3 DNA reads TGTGCCAGCAGCTACCCGGGGTCAAGCTCTGGGGCCAACGTCCTGACTTTC.

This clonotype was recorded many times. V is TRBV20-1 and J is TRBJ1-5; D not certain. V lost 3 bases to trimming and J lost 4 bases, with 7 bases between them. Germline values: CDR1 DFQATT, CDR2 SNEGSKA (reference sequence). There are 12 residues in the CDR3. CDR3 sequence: CSARWENQPQHF. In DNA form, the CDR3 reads TGCAGTGCTAGGTGGGAGAATCAGCCCCAGCATTTT.